The T cell receptor beta chain under discussion was sequenced for a study of blood T cell repertoires in COVID-19. The wider study: Acute-phase and convalescent COVID-19 samples originated in the United States, Italy and Spain. T cells, B-cell-depleted T cells, or PBMCs provided the cDNA or gDNA that served as material.

In the original analysis: Estimation of nucleated cell counts relied on the amplification of reference gene primers. Sequenced by immunoSEQ multiplex PCR; TCRdb stores in-frame clones only, minus some. D and trimming come from the DNA, and the V and J calls and clone size come from that table. The sample yields 150,000 to 200,000 clones, roughly 93% seen once. The V and J ends lost 0 bases and 1 base respectively, with 10 bases between them. CDR3 size: 15 residues. CDR1 LGHDT and CDR2 YNNKEL come from the germline V gene (reference sequence). This sequence was found in a man younger than 35 with acute or convalescent COVID-19. Sequencing used peripheral blood. V gene TRBV3-1 (or the pseudogene TRBV3-2) combines with J gene TRBJ2-7; possibly TRBD1 for D (5 bases). The CDR3: CASSQDKGRSYEQYF. CDR3 bases: TGTGCCAGCAGCCAAGATAAGGGGCGGTCCTACGAGCAGTACTTC.